The clone carrying this T cell receptor (beta chain) showed up just once. No antigen is known for it. Germline values: CDR1 SEHNR, CDR2 FQNEAQ (reference sequence). The length of the CDR3 is 15 residues. Trimming shortened V by 5 bases and J by 8 bases, and 22 bases separated the two germline ends. Then a second PCR, running roughly 7 to 11 cycles, was carried out with a sample-barcoded 5' primer and a J-beta primer mix. A single record per CDR3 protein comes from TCRdb applying MiXCR to the 5' RACE reads. The table has around 870,000 distinct CDR3 sequences, 25% to 35% seen once. This specimen belongs to a study of blood T cells in healthy people across ages. About the research overall: Per two T cells, about one barcoded beta molecule was captured through template switching. Study conclusions and caveats: There were more naive CD4+ cells and higher diversity in long-lived donors than in aged donors. There was a strong correlation between TCR beta diversity and naive T cell percentage. PBMCs were not sorted, which prevented a conclusive comparison of naive versus antigen-experienced cells.

The genes are TRBV7-9 and TRBJ2-7; D may be TRBD1 (5 bases). Material: blood. The clonotype was recovered from a woman aged 80 or over in good health. CDR3 DNA: TGTGCCAGCAGCAGACAGTACCCTACGAGCAGTAAGCAGTACTTC. It translates to CASSRQYPTSSKQYF.